A single sample is the source of the 19 T cell receptor beta chains below, sequenced in a study of T cell responses to AZD1222 COVID-19 vaccine. Only in-frame clones appear in the TCRdb table, and some are missing; sequencing was by immunoSEQ multiplex PCR. The table records around 100,000 clones, around 96% of them present only once. Specimen: peripheral blood, collected on day 0 of AZD1222 vaccination. The receptors were gathered from an adult in good health.

This clone was detected only once. The rearrangement uses TRBV6-2 or TRBV6-3 and TRBJ1-5; D unresolved. The germline gives CDR1 MNHEY, CDR2 SVGEGT. The CDR3 is made up of 13 amino acids. V dropped 5 bases and J dropped 0 bases, with 5 bases sitting between them. CDR3 coding DNA: TGTGCCAGCAGTGCCCATAGCAATCAGCCCCAGCATTTT. Protein: CASSAHSNQPQHF.

The chain employs TRBV30 and TRBJ1-2, with TRBD1 matching 7 bases. The V segment lost 2 bases and the J segment 8 bases; nucleotides outside the gene matches: 17. The germline V gene has CDR1 GTSNPN and CDR2 SVGIG (reference sequence). This CDR3 region has 16 residues. This CDR3 is CAWSKGQLIRNRGYTF. Written as DNA, the CDR3 is TGTGCCTGGAGTAAGGGACAGCTCATTCGGAATCGCGGCTACACCTTC.

The chain recombines TRBV6-5 with TRBJ1-2; D gene uncertain. This CDR3 has 10 residues. Germline CDR1 reads MNHEY; CDR2 reads SVGAGI. The CDR3 region has the DNA TGTACCACGTTCAAGGATGGCTACACCTTC. As protein: CTTFKDGYTF.

This chain links TRBV3-1 (or the pseudogene TRBV3-2) with TRBJ2-4; tentative D call: TRBD2 (5 bases). Germline CDR1 and CDR2: LGHDT and YNNKEL (reference sequence). This CDR3 is built from 14 residues. V was trimmed by 2 bases and J by 7 bases, leaving 12 bases between them. The CDR3, as DNA: TGTGCCAGCAGCCAACCCCGGGGAGAGAACATTCAGTACTTC. It is translated as CASSQPRGENIQYF.

J is TRBJ1-2 and V is TRBV11-1; D might be TRBD1 (5 bases). Germline loops: CDR1 SGHAT, CDR2 FQDESV (reference sequence). Trimming shortened V by 4 bases and J by 3 bases, and 15 bases separated the two germline ends. There are 15 residues in the CDR3. The CDR3 DNA reads as TGTGCCAGCAGCTCTACCAGGGACGTGTACTATGGCTACACCTTC. This translates into CASSSTRDVYYGYTF.

The chain carries TRBV4-2 and TRBJ1-2, with a weak D call TRBD1 (5 bases). The CDR3 runs 13 residues. V lost 0 bases and J lost 5, with 7 bases in between. CDR1 is LGHNA, CDR2 YNFKEQ, per germline. The CDR3: CASSQEQGYGYTF. The CDR3 DNA is TGTGCCAGCAGCCAAGAGCAGGGTTATGGCTACACCTTC.

The rearrangement uses TRBV5-5 and TRBJ1-2, with D perhaps matching TRBD1 (6 bases). This CDR3 comprises 13 residues. With 6 bases removed from V and 4 bases from J, the gap between germline ends came to 13 bases. Germline V CDR1 and CDR2: SGHKS, YYEKEE (reference sequence). The CDR3 coding sequence is TGTGCCAGCACCCTACAGGGAACCTATGGCTACACCTTC. Its protein is CASTLQGTYGYTF.

This clone has a single count. The chain couples TRBV12-5 to TRBJ2-3; 11 bases line up with TRBD2. The V gene's germline CDR1 is LGHNT and CDR2 FRNRAP. J was trimmed by 2 bases and V by 6 bases; bases with no gene match: 7. The CDR3 covers 16 residues. Here the CDR3 reads CASGETSGVFTDTQYF. The CDR3 coding sequence is TGTGCTAGTGGCGAGACTAGCGGGGTTTTCACAGATACGCAGTATTTT.

This chain uses TRBV13 with TRBJ2-3; perhaps D is TRBD1 or TRBD2 (5 bases each). CDR1 is PRHDT, CDR2 FYEKMQ, per germline (reference sequence). The CDR3 totals 14 residues. V gave up 1 base and J gave up 1 base, with 6 bases separating them. DNA of the CDR3: TGTGCCAGCAGCTTAGCGGGGCGCACAGATACGCAGTATTTT. It yields the protein CASSLAGRTDTQYF.

The CDR3: CASSINLREMNTEAFF. The CDR3 region has the DNA TGTGCCAGTAGTATCAACCTCAGGGAAATGAACACTGAAGCTTTCTTT. This chain uses TRBV19 with TRBJ1-1; the D gene is possibly TRBD1 (5 bases). Germline V gene data show CDR1 as LNHDA and CDR2 as SQIVND (reference sequence). V was clipped by 3 bases and J by 0 bases, with 14 bases between them. The CDR3 has 16 amino acids.

The rearrangement uses TRBV6-5 and TRBJ2-2, with a possible D match to TRBD1 (5 bases). The length of the CDR3 is 14 residues. V gave up 7 bases and J gave up 2 bases, with 11 bases separating them. Germline V gene data show CDR1 as MNHEY and CDR2 as SVGAGI. The DNA of the CDR3 is TGTGCCAGCACTTGGACATACAACACCGGGGAGCTGTTTTTT. Translated: CASTWTYNTGELFF.

This rearrangement joins TRBV27 to TRBJ1-1, with D unresolved. The CDR3 contains 15 residues. The ends were cut back, 0 bases at V and 1 base at J, with 9 bases in the middle. Germline values: CDR1 MNHEY, CDR2 SMNVEV (reference sequence). The CDR3 nucleotides are TGTGCCAGCAGTTTATCTTGGCAGACGAACACTGAAGCTTTCTTT. Protein: CASSLSWQTNTEAFF.

This clone is a singleton in its sample. V gene TRBV2 combines with J gene TRBJ2-7, with D tentatively TRBD2 (6 bases). Trimming pared 7 bases from V and 7 bases from J, leaving 20 bases between. Looked up from germline, CDR1 is SNHLY and CDR2 is FYNNEI. The CDR3 extends over 14 amino acids. In nucleotides, the CDR3 is TGTGCCAGCACCCTTGGGATTAGGGGAGGAGAGCAGTACTTC. Encoded protein: CASTLGIRGGEQYF.

The rearrangement links TRBV19 to TRBJ1-1; a weak D match, TRBD1 (5 bases). This CDR3 is built from 12 residues. Looked up from germline, CDR1 is LNHDA and CDR2 is SQIVND (reference sequence). Trimming took 5 bases from V and 8 from J, leaving 12 bases between them. CDR3: CASSQTVGEAFF. Here the CDR3 DNA reads TGTGCCAGTAGTCAGACAGTCGGGGAAGCTTTCTTT.

The table lists this clone with a count of one. This chain links TRBV7-9 with TRBJ2-1; 13 nucleotides align to TRBD2. Germline loops: CDR1 SEHNR, CDR2 FQNEAQ (reference sequence). The CDR3 has 15 amino acids. V lost 3 bases to trimming and J lost 10 bases; unmatched junction nucleotides: 6. The CDR3 region has the DNA TGTGCCAGCAGCTTCGGTACTAGCGGGAGGGGGGAGCAGTTCTTC. It specifies CASSFGTSGRGEQFF. The full variable domain, its missing parts supplied by reference TRBV7-9 and TRBJ2-1, is DTGVSQNPRHKITKRGQNVTFRCDPISEHNRLYWYRQTLGQGPEFLTYFQNEAQLEKSRLLSDRFSAERPKGSFSTLEIQRTEQGDSAMYLCASSFGTSGRGEQFFGPGTRLTVL.

The V and J genes are TRBV29-1 and TRBJ2-5; no clear D gene. The CDR3 extends over 12 amino acids. Germline CDR1 is SQVTM and CDR2 is ANQGSEA. V was clipped by 4 bases and J by 1 base, with 7 bases between them. CDR3 DNA: TGCAGCGTTGTGGAGAGCCAAGAGACCCAGTACTTC. This codes for CSVVESQETQYF.

This chain links TRBV6-2 or TRBV6-3 with TRBJ1-5, with D unresolved. Germline values: CDR1 MNHEY, CDR2 SVGEGT. Trimming removed 4 bases at V and 6 bases at J, with 13 bases between. The CDR3 length is 14 residues. CDR3 DNA: TGTGCCAGCAGTTCCCACCGACTCGGTCAGCCCCAGCATTTT. Amino acids: CASSSHRLGQPQHF.

The chain joins TRBV6-5 to TRBJ1-5; D remains ambiguous. This CDR3 has 14 amino acids. Deletions cut 4 bases from V and 4 bases from J, with 11 bases between. Germline values: CDR1 MNHEY, CDR2 SVGAGI. CDR3 region: CASSSTFANQPQHF. For the CDR3, the DNA is TGTGCCAGCAGTTCCACATTCGCTAATCAGCCCCAGCATTTT.

This clone was seen only a few times. The V and J genes are TRBV30 and TRBJ1-2; no definite D call. V lost 1 base and J lost 4, with 7 bases in between. This CDR3 comprises 12 residues. CDR1 and CDR2 from the germline V gene are GTSNPN and SVGIG (reference sequence). The chain's CDR3 is CAWSGGGYGYTF. The CDR3 coding sequence is TGTGCCTGGAGTGGGGGAGGCTATGGCTACACCTTC. The variable domain in full, with the rest retrieved from reference TRBV30 and TRBJ1-2, is SQTIHQWPATLVQPVGSPLSLECTVEGTSNPNLYWYRQAAGRGLQLLFYSVGIGQISSEVPQNLSASRPQDRQFILSSKKLLLSDSGFYLCAWSGGGYGYTFGSGTRLTVV.